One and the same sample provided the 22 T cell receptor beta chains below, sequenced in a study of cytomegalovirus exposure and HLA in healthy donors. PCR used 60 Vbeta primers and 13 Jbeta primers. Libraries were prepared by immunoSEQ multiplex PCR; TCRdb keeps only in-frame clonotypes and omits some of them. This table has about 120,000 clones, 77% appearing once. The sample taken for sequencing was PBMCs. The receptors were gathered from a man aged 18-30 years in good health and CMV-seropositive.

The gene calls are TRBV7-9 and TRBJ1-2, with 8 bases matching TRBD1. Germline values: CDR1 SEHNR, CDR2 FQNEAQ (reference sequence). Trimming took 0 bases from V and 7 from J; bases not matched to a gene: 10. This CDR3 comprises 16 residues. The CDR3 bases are TGTGCCAGCAGCTTAGCGGCAGGGGGCGGGAGTGGTGGCTACACCTTC. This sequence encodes CASSLAAGGGSGGYTF.

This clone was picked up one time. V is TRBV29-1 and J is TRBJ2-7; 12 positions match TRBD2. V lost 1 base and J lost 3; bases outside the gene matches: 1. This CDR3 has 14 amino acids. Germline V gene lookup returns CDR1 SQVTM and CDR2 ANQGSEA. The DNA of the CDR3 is TGCAGCGTTGAAGCGACTAGCGGGGGCTACGAGCAGTACTTC. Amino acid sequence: CSVEATSGGYEQYF.

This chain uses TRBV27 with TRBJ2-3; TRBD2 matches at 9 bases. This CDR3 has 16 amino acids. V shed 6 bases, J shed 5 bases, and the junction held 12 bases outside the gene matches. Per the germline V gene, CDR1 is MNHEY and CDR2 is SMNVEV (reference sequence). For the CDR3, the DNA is TGTGCCAGCAGCCTGCTAGCGGGGAGGGCCGTAGATACGCAGTATTTT. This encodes CASSLLAGRAVDTQYF.

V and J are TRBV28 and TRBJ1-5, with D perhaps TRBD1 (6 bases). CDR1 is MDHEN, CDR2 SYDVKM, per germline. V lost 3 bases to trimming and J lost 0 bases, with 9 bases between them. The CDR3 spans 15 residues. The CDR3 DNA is TGTGCCAGCAGTTTTCCGGGACATAGCAATCAGCCCCAGCATTTT. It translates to CASSFPGHSNQPQHF.

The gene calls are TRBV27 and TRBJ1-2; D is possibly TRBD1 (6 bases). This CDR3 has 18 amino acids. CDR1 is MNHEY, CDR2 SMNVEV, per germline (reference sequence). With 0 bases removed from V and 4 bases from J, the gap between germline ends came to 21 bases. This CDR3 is CASSLSNRVRREIYGYTF. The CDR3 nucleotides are TGTGCCAGCAGTTTATCAAACAGGGTTCGTAGAGAAATCTATGGCTACACCTTC.

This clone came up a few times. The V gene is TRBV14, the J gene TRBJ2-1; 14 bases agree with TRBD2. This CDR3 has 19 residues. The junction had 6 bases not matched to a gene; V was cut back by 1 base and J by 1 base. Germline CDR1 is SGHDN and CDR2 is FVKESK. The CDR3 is CASSQGVWTSGRSYNEQFF. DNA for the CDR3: TGTGCCAGCAGCCAAGGGGTATGGACTAGCGGGAGGTCCTACAATGAGCAGTTCTTC.

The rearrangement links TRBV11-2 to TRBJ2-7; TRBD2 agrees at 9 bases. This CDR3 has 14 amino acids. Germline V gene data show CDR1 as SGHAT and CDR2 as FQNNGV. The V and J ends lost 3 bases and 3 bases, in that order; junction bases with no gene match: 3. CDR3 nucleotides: TGTGCCAGCAGCTTTAGCGGGAGTAACTACGAGCAGTACTTC. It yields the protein CASSFSGSNYEQYF.

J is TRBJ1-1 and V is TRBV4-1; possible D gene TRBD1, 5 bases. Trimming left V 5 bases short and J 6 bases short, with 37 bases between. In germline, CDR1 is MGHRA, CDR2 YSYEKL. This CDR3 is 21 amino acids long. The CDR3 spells CASSRGPRRQSGSGWIAEAFF. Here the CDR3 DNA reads TGCGCCAGCAGCAGGGGCCCCCGCCGACAATCGGGCTCGGGTTGGATCGCTGAAGCTTTCTTT.

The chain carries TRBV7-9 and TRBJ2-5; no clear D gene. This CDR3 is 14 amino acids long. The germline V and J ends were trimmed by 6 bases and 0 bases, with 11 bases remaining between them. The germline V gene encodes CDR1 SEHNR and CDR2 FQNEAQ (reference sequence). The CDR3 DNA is TGTGCCAGCAGGCCCAACACGTACCAAGAGACCCAGTACTTC. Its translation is CASRPNTYQETQYF.

CDR3 nucleotides: TGTGCCAGCAGTGATGGGGCTAGCGGACGGGATACGCAGTATTTT. As protein: CASSDGASGRDTQYF. The chain employs TRBV6-1 and TRBJ2-3, with 7 bases that match TRBD2. J gave up 6 bases and V 3 bases, and 9 bases lay outside the gene matches. The CDR3 length is 15 residues. The germline V gene encodes CDR1 MNHNS and CDR2 SASEGT.

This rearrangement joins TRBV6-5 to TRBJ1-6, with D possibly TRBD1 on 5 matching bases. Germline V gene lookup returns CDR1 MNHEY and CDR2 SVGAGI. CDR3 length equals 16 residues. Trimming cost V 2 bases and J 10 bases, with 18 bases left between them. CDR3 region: CASSYRGESSGSPLHF. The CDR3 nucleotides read TGTGCCAGCAGTTACAGGGGTGAAAGTTCAGGATCACCCCTCCACTTT.

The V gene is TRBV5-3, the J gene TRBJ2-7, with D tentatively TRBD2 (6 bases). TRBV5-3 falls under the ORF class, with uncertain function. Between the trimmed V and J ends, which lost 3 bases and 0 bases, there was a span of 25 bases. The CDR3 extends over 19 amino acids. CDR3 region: CARSSERLLNGDSSYEQYF. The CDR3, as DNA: TGTGCCAGAAGCTCGGAAAGACTTCTCAATGGGGACTCCTCCTACGAGCAGTACTTC.

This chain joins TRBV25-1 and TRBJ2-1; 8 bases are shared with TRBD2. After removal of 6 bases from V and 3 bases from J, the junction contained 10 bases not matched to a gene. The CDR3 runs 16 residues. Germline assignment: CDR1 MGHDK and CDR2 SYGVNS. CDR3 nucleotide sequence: TGTGCCAGCAGAGATCAGAGCGGGAGTTACTACAATGAGCAGTTCTTC. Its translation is CASRDQSGSYYNEQFF.

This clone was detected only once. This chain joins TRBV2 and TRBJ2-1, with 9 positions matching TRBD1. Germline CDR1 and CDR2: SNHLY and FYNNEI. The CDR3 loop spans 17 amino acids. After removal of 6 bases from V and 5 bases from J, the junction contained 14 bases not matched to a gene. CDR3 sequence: CASRVRWDRAVDNEQFF. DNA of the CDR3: TGTGCCAGCAGGGTAAGGTGGGACAGGGCGGTCGACAATGAGCAGTTCTTC.

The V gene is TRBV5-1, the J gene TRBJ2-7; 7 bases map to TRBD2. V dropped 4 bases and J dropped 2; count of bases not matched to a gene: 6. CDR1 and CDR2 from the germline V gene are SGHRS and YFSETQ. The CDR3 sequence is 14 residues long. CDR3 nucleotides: TGCGCCAGCAGCCCTAGCGGCCTCCCCTACGAGCAGTACTTC. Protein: CASSPSGLPYEQYF.

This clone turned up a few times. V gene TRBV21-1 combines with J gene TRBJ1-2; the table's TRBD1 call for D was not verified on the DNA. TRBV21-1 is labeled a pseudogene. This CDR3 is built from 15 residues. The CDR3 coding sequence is TGTGCCAGCAGCACCGGGCCGGGACAGCTCTATGGCTACACCTTC. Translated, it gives CASSTGPGQLYGYTF.

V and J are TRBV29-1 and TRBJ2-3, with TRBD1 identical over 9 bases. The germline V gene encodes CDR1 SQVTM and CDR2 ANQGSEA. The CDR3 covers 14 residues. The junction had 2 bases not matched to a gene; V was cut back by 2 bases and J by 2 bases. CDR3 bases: TGCAGCGTTGAAACAGGGGGCGTCACAGATACGCAGTATTTT. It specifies CSVETGGVTDTQYF.

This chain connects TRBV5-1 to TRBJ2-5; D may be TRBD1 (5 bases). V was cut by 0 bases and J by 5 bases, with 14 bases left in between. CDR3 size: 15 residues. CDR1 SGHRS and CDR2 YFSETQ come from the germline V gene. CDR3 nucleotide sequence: TGCGCCAGCAGCTTGGTCCGGCAGGGCGCGGAGACCCAGTACTTC. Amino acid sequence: CASSLVRQGAETQYF.

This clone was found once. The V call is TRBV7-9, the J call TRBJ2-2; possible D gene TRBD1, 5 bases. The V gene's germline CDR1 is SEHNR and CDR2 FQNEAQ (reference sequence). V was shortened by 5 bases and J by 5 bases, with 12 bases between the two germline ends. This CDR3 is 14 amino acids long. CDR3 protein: CASSLRESTGELFF. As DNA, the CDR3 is TGTGCCAGCAGCCTCAGGGAATCGACCGGGGAGCTGTTTTTT.

The CDR3 loop reads CASRVAAATPLDTQYF. The DNA of the CDR3 is TGTGCCAGCAGGGTAGCGGCGGCAACCCCTCTCGATACGCAGTATTTT. V is TRBV6-6 and J is TRBJ2-3; TRBD2 might be the D (6 bases). This CDR3 has 16 amino acids. V shed 6 bases and J shed 6 bases, with 22 bases lying between them. Germline V gene data show CDR1 as MNHNY and CDR2 as SVGAGI (reference sequence).

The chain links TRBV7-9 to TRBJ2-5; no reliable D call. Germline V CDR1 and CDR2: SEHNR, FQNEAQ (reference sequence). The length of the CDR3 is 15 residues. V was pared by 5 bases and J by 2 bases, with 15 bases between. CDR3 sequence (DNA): TGTGCCAGCAGCGATAATCGACTTGGACAAGAGACCCAGTACTTC. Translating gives CASSDNRLGQETQYF.

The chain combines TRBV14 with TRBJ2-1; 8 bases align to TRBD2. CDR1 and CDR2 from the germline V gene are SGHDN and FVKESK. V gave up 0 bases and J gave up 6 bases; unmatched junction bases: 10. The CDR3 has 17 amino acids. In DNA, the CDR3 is TGTGCCAGCAGCCAAGATAGTCGCGGGACTAGGGGCAATGAGCAGTTCTTC. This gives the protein CASSQDSRGTRGNEQFF.